The source of this TCR beta chain is a study of spatial heterogeneity in lung cancer. TCRdb processed the 5' RACE reads anew with MiXCR; each CDR3 protein has one entry. The table records fewer than 60,000 distinct CDR3 sequences, about 7.4% of them present only once. The time point is: blood at routine non-recurrence follow-up after resection. No cells were sorted before sequencing. The whole RNA sequenced was extracted from tumor, nontumor lung or frozen PBMC. This clonotype was sampled from a female donor with early-stage non-small cell lung cancer. The material sequenced was PBMCs, taken at follow-up.

CDR3 DNA: TGCGCCAGCAGCTCTGGAAGGACAACTAATGAAAAACTGTTTTTT. It encodes CASSSGRTTNEKLFF. The chain employs TRBV5-1 and TRBJ1-4; D gene ambiguous. The CDR3 runs 15 residues. The V end lost 3 bases, the J end lost 0 bases, and 9 bases lay between the germline ends. Germline CDR1 is SGHRS and CDR2 is YFSETQ.